The next 3 T cell receptor beta chains were all read from a single sample in a study of blood T cells in healthy people across ages. A second PCR, run for roughly 7 to 12 cycles, used a sample-barcoded 5' primer plus a J-beta primer mix. MiXCR, applied by TCRdb to the 5' RACE reads, yields one record per CDR3 protein. The profile shows some 850,000 distinct CDR3 sequences, roughly 25% of them singletons. This same sample was also part of a study on T cells of mothers and their children.

Sequences were obtained from blood. The receptor set was obtained from a boy younger than 18 in good health.

This clonotype showed up just a few times. The chain combines TRBV28 with TRBJ2-7, with a weak D call TRBD2 (6 bases). Looked up from germline, CDR1 is MDHEN and CDR2 is SYDVKM. Trimming removed 6 bases from V and 3 bases from J, with 9 bases in between. The CDR3 runs 12 residues. CDR3 sequence reads: CASRTAGYEQYF. CDR3 DNA sequence: TGTGCCAGCAGAACAGCGGGCTACGAGCAGTACTTC.

This sequence joins TRBV18 and TRBJ1-2, with 12 bases that match TRBD1. V lost 6 bases to trimming and J lost 4 bases; unmatched junction nucleotides: 6. The length of the CDR3 is 15 residues. Germline V gene sequence: CDR1 KGHSH, CDR2 LQKENI. The CDR3 nucleotides are TGTGCCAGCTCTCCTGGGACAGGGGGCCTCTATGGCTACACCTTC. This codes for CASSPGTGGLYGYTF.

V and J are TRBV11-2 and TRBJ1-4; tentative D call: TRBD1 (5 bases). Trimming shortened V by 11 bases and J by 0 bases, and 13 bases separated the two germline ends. The CDR3 contains 14 residues. The germline V gene has CDR1 SGHAT and CDR2 FQNNGV. The CDR3 loop reads CASQGTSTNEKLFF. The CDR3 DNA sequence: TGTGCCTCCCAGGGAACATCAACTAATGAAAAACTGTTTTTT.